A selection of T cell receptor beta chains follows, all from one sample in a study of CD8+CD57+ T cells in acquired aplastic anemia. TCRdb analysed the reads with MiXCR anew, one entry per CDR3 protein. The sample lists some 170,000 distinct CDR3 sequences, less than 60% occurring once. Specimen: sorted CD4+, CD8+, or CD8+CD57+ T cells (not recorded which) from PBMCs. Receptor source: a human donor with aplastic anemia. Both conserved end residues are part of each CDR3. The order of the fields is J gene, clone size, D gene, V gene, CDR3 DNA, CDR3 protein. A D gene is named only where the DNA matches it firmly. Expanded clones get a size class; other rows say once, few or many, or leave the size out.

j_call: TRBJ2-2
clone_size: .
d_call: .
v_call: TRBV3-1
cdr3_nt: TGTGCCAGCAGCCAAGCACAGGGCTCCGGGGAGCTGTTTTTT
cdr3_aa: CASSQAQGSGELFF

j_call: TRBJ2-6
clone_size: many
d_call: .
v_call: TRBV20-1
cdr3_nt: TGCAGTGCTAGAGATATCTTGAACTCTGGGGCCAACGTCCTGACTTTC
cdr3_aa: CSARDILNSGANVLTF

j_call: TRBJ1-6
clone_size: .
d_call: TRBD1
v_call: TRBV20-1
cdr3_nt: TGCAGTGCCAGGGACAGGGGAGGTTCACCCCTCCACTTT
cdr3_aa: CSARDRGGSPLHF

j_call: TRBJ2-5
clone_size: many
d_call: .
v_call: TRBV9
cdr3_nt: TGTGCCAGCAGTCGCCAACCAGGCAACCAAGAGACCCAGTACTTC
cdr3_aa: CASSRQPGNQETQYF

j_call: TRBJ2-7
clone_size: .
d_call: TRBD2
v_call: TRBV20-1
cdr3_nt: TGCAGTGCTAGCGCGGCGGGACTAGCGGGAAAGGCATACGAGCAGTACTTC
cdr3_aa: CSASAAGLAGKAYEQYF

j_call: TRBJ1-2
clone_size: many
d_call: .
v_call: TRBV29-1
cdr3_nt: TGCAGCGTTGAAGAAGTTGCAGGCGCCGGCTACACCTTC
cdr3_aa: CSVEEVAGAGYTF

j_call: TRBJ1-2
clone_size: many
d_call: TRBD1
v_call: TRBV10-3
cdr3_nt: TGTGCCATCAGTTCAGGGGGCCACGGCTACACCTTC
cdr3_aa: CAISSGGHGYTF

j_call: TRBJ1-5
clone_size: many
d_call: .
v_call: TRBV6-6
cdr3_nt: TGTGCCAGCAGTTACTCTTTCAATCAGCCCCAGCATTTT
cdr3_aa: CASSYSFNQPQHF

j_call: TRBJ2-5
clone_size: .
d_call: .
v_call: TRBV10-3
cdr3_nt: TGTGCCATCGCCCGGAGCAACCAAGAAACCCAGTACTTC
cdr3_aa: CAIARSNQETQYF

j_call: TRBJ1-2
clone_size: .
d_call: .
v_call: TRBV12-3/TRBV12-4
cdr3_nt: TGTGCCAGCAGAACCGGGGGGGGAGGGGGGAATGGCTACACCTTC
cdr3_aa: CASRTGGGGGNGYTF

j_call: TRBJ2-5
clone_size: .
d_call: TRBD2
v_call: TRBV2
cdr3_nt: TGTGCCTCCAAGGCGGCTAGCGGGGAGACCCAGTACTTC
cdr3_aa: CASKAASGETQYF

j_call: TRBJ2-5
clone_size: many
d_call: TRBD1
v_call: TRBV7-7
cdr3_nt: TGTGCCAGCAGCCCAGGGACAGGGCAAGAGACCCAGTACTTC
cdr3_aa: CASSPGTGQETQYF

j_call: TRBJ2-7
clone_size: once
d_call: TRBD2
v_call: TRBV28
cdr3_nt: TGTGCCAGCAGTTTCGTTAGCGGGGAGACGGAGCAGTACTTC
cdr3_aa: CASSFVSGETEQYF

j_call: TRBJ2-3
clone_size: many
d_call: TRBD2
v_call: TRBV7-7
cdr3_nt: TGTGCCAGCAGCTTCGGGACTAGCGGCACAGATACGCAGTATTTT
cdr3_aa: CASSFGTSGTDTQYF

j_call: TRBJ1-6
clone_size: many
d_call: TRBD1
v_call: TRBV2
cdr3_nt: TGTGCCAACTCATTCGCCGGGACAGAGGATAATTCACCCCTCCACTTT
cdr3_aa: CANSFAGTEDNSPLHF

j_call: TRBJ1-2
clone_size: .
d_call: .
v_call: TRBV7-8
cdr3_nt: TGTGCCAGCAGCTTAGCCCTCAGGAATGGCTACACCTTC
cdr3_aa: CASSLALRNGYTF

j_call: TRBJ2-1
clone_size: once
d_call: TRBD1
v_call: TRBV24-1
cdr3_nt: TGTGCCACCAGTGCTAGGACAGGGTATAATGAGCAGTTCTTC
cdr3_aa: CATSARTGYNEQFF

j_call: TRBJ1-1
clone_size: .
d_call: .
v_call: TRBV15
cdr3_nt: TGTGCCACCAGCAGAGATCCCCGACAGAGTCTTGAAGCTTTCTTT
cdr3_aa: CATSRDPRQSLEAFF

j_call: TRBJ1-6
clone_size: many
d_call: .
v_call: TRBV12-3/TRBV12-4
cdr3_nt: TGTGCCAGCAGTTTGACGGCGGATAATTCACCCCTCCACTTT
cdr3_aa: CASSLTADNSPLHF

j_call: TRBJ2-7
clone_size: .
d_call: .
v_call: TRBV29-1
cdr3_nt: TGCAGCGCAACAGGGACCTACGAGCAGTACTTC
cdr3_aa: CSATGTYEQYF

j_call: TRBJ2-3
clone_size: .
d_call: .
v_call: TRBV4-2
cdr3_nt: TGTGCCAGCAGCCAAGATACAGGAACAGATGCGCAGTATTTT
cdr3_aa: CASSQDTGTDAQYF

j_call: TRBJ2-3
clone_size: many
d_call: .
v_call: TRBV5-4
cdr3_nt: TGTGCCAGCAGCCTGAGGAGGGGGACAGATACGCAGTATTTT
cdr3_aa: CASSLRRGTDTQYF

j_call: TRBJ1-2
clone_size: many
d_call: .
v_call: TRBV5-4
cdr3_nt: TGTGCCAGCAGCTTACAGGCTGGGGAGGGCTACACCTTC
cdr3_aa: CASSLQAGEGYTF

j_call: TRBJ1-5
clone_size: .
d_call: .
v_call: TRBV7-9
cdr3_nt: TGTGCCAGCAGTTTATCGCGGAATCAGCCCCAGCATTTT
cdr3_aa: CASSLSRNQPQHF

j_call: TRBJ2-3
clone_size: .
d_call: TRBD1
v_call: TRBV11-1
cdr3_nt: TGTGCCAGCAGCACCGGGACAGGGGGCTCGGATACGCAGTATTTT
cdr3_aa: CASSTGTGGSDTQYF

j_call: TRBJ1-1
clone_size: .
d_call: .
v_call: TRBV9
cdr3_nt: TGTGCCAGCAGCGTAGTGGGCGGGATGAACACTGAAGCTTTCTTT
cdr3_aa: CASSVVGGMNTEAFF

j_call: TRBJ1-2
clone_size: .
d_call: TRBD1
v_call: TRBV10-3
cdr3_nt: TGTGCCATCAGTCCGGGACAGGGGTGGGGCTACACCTTC
cdr3_aa: CAISPGQGWGYTF

j_call: TRBJ2-3
clone_size: .
d_call: TRBD2
v_call: TRBV5-4
cdr3_nt: TGTGCCAGCAGCCCCCGACTAGCGGGGGGCCAGGGAGATACGCAGTATTTT
cdr3_aa: CASSPRLAGGQGDTQYF

j_call: TRBJ1-6
clone_size: many
d_call: .
v_call: TRBV12-3/TRBV12-4
cdr3_nt: TGTGCCAGCAGCCCAGGTCCCGGGACACCCCTCCACTTT
cdr3_aa: CASSPGPGTPLHF

j_call: TRBJ1-2
clone_size: few
d_call: .
v_call: TRBV10-3
cdr3_nt: TGTGCCATCAGTGAAGTGGACTATGGCTACACCTTC
cdr3_aa: CAISEVDYGYTF

j_call: TRBJ1-2
clone_size: many
d_call: TRBD1
v_call: TRBV6-2/TRBV6-3
cdr3_nt: TGTGCCAGCAGTTACCGACAGGGAAACTATGGCTACACCTTC
cdr3_aa: CASSYRQGNYGYTF

j_call: TRBJ2-7
clone_size: .
d_call: TRBD1
v_call: TRBV2
cdr3_nt: TGTGCCAGTAGGGACAGGGGGCTATACGAGCAGTACTTC
cdr3_aa: CASRDRGLYEQYF

j_call: TRBJ2-3
clone_size: many
d_call: TRBD1
v_call: TRBV5-4
cdr3_nt: TGTGCCAGCAGCGGGACAGGAGTTTCAGATACGCAGTATTTT
cdr3_aa: CASSGTGVSDTQYF

j_call: TRBJ2-2
clone_size: many
d_call: .
v_call: TRBV12-3/TRBV12-4
cdr3_nt: TGTGCCAGTAGGGGTTTGGGGAACACCGGGGAGCTGTTTTTT
cdr3_aa: CASRGLGNTGELFF

j_call: TRBJ2-7
clone_size: many
d_call: TRBD2
v_call: TRBV20-1
cdr3_nt: TGCAGTGCTAGCTTCGGGACTAGCATTTACGAGCAGTACTTC
cdr3_aa: CSASFGTSIYEQYF

j_call: TRBJ1-5
clone_size: many
d_call: .
v_call: TRBV2
cdr3_nt: TGTGCCAGCAGTGTAGGGCAAGATTATCAGCCCCAGCATTTT
cdr3_aa: CASSVGQDYQPQHF

j_call: TRBJ2-1
clone_size: .
d_call: TRBD2
v_call: TRBV15
cdr3_nt: TGTGCCACCAGCATCATCGGACTAGCGGGAGGGGAGCAGTTCTTC
cdr3_aa: CATSIIGLAGGEQFF

j_call: TRBJ2-7
clone_size: many
d_call: .
v_call: TRBV7-2
cdr3_nt: TGTGCCAGCAGCTTAGCGCCGGCCAGTCAGCAGTACTTC
cdr3_aa: CASSLAPASQQYF

j_call: TRBJ1-2
clone_size: few
d_call: .
v_call: TRBV6-2/TRBV6-3
cdr3_nt: TGTGCCAGCAGGGAACCTCTCGGAGGTCCCTATGGCTACACCTTC
cdr3_aa: CASREPLGGPYGYTF

j_call: TRBJ1-2
clone_size: few
d_call: .
v_call: TRBV10-1
cdr3_nt: TGCGCCAGCAGCGTCTCAGGGGCTTATGGCTACACCTTC
cdr3_aa: CASSVSGAYGYTF

j_call: TRBJ2-5
clone_size: .
d_call: .
v_call: TRBV20-1
cdr3_nt: TGCAGTGCTAGAGATAATTTGGGGGAGACCCAGTACTTC
cdr3_aa: CSARDNLGETQYF

j_call: TRBJ1-2
clone_size: once
d_call: .
v_call: TRBV10-2
cdr3_nt: TGCGCCAGCAGAATAGGACGATACTATGGCTACACCTTC
cdr3_aa: CASRIGRYYGYTF

j_call: TRBJ2-7
clone_size: many
d_call: .
v_call: TRBV12-3/TRBV12-4
cdr3_nt: TGTGCCAGCAGTTTAGGGCTGGGTTTGGTGGGCGAGCAGTACTTC
cdr3_aa: CASSLGLGLVGEQYF

j_call: TRBJ1-1
clone_size: many
d_call: .
v_call: TRBV10-3
cdr3_nt: TGTGCCATCAGTGAGTCTTCTCGGGGCCGGAACACTGAAGCTTTCTTT
cdr3_aa: CAISESSRGRNTEAFF

j_call: TRBJ1-6
clone_size: many
d_call: TRBD1
v_call: TRBV19
cdr3_nt: TGTGCCAGTAGGGGACAGGGGGGCTCTAATTCACCCCTCCACTTT
cdr3_aa: CASRGQGGSNSPLHF

j_call: TRBJ2-3
clone_size: .
d_call: .
v_call: TRBV5-1
cdr3_nt: TGCGCCAGCAGCAGCCCCTTTCCCGGGACCTTGAGCGGCACAGATACGCAGTATTTT
cdr3_aa: CASSSPFPGTLSGTDTQYF

j_call: TRBJ2-2
clone_size: .
d_call: .
v_call: TRBV12-3/TRBV12-4
cdr3_nt: TGTGCCAGCAGCGGGGGGGAGCTGTTTTTT
cdr3_aa: CASSGGELFF

j_call: TRBJ2-2
clone_size: many
d_call: .
v_call: TRBV7-2
cdr3_nt: TGTGCCAGCAGCTTAGTTTTGGGGCCCGGGGAGCTGTTTTTT
cdr3_aa: CASSLVLGPGELFF